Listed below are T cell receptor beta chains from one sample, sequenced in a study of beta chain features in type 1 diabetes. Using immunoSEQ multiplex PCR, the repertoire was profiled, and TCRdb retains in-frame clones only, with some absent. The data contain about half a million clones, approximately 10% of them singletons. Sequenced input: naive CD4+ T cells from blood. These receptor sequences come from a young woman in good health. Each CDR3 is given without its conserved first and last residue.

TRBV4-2	ASSQITAGDIYEQY
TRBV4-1	ASSKQGARISNQPQH
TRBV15	ATSRDFSDNYGYT
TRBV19	ASSSGRATLWEQY
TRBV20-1	SAPGIYGYT
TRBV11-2	ASSLRLASTDTQY
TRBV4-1	ASSQGDSTEETQY
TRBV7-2	ASSLHDRGNEQF
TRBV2	ASSVISLAGGNGEQF
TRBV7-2	ASSRTATGELF
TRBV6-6	ASSYKAEKLF
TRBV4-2	ASSQVTSKAETQY
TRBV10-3	AISEGGAYQPQH
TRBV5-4	ASSNLERISGYT
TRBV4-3	ASSLSLGKIYEQY
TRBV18	ASSRRGGEQY
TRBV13	ASSLQWVNEQF
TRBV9	ASSVGGAETQY
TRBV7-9	ASSSRTVTEAF
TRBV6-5	ASSYGQGDGYT
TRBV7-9	ASSSTAYSNEKLF
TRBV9	ASSVSPGQQETQY
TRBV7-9	ASSLLVVLSSGANVLT
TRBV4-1	ASSQATGTEETQY
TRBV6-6	ASSSYGTGNTEAF
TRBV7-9	ASSPVRAF
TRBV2	ATTGTGTDTQY
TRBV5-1	ASSSTTGSYEQY
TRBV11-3	ASSQQTYSYEQY
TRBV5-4	ASSLSGRGSDTQY
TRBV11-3	ASSSDTNTGELF
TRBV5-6	ASSLRGGYT
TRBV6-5	ASRDAGANVLT
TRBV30	AWIRGEYNEQF
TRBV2	ASNVAGQETQY
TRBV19	ASSRTSGVHEQY
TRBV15	ATSRGQGARGYT
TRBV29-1	SVLPSGRTDTGELF
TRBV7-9	ASSRTGGTDTQY
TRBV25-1	ASSEGGRGGTEAF
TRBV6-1	ASSDPRQGSGF
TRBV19	ASRQDSYNEQF
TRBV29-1	SVVGTGVNTEAF
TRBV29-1	SVIGTSIYEQY
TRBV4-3	ASSQEARSGGHTDTQY
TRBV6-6	ASSRNTGELF
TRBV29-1	SVDNRPPYNEQF
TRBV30	AWSSWTVAQGGQY
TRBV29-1	SGLAGGLPYEQY
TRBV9	ASSHDGSNQPQH
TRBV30	AWSWGGRTF
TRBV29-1	SVEDGVRRQY
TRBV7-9	ASSPNRQGIYGYT
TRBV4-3	ASSLTQTLLAEQF
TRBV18	ASSPGTGRINEQY
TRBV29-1	SVAPNSGNTIY
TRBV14	ASSQLGGSTEKLF
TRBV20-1	SATYNEQF
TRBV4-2	ASSQVGGSAEQF
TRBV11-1	ASSPRTGSSTEAF